This passage covers 10 T cell receptor beta chains from one sample sequenced in a study of T cell changes during pregnancy in multiple sclerosis (dated by TCRdb to between 2018 and 2021). Library creation used the immunoSEQ multiplex PCR assay. TCRdb retrieved this table from immuneACCESS and kept in-frame rearrangements only. Not all clones are present; in checked studies, unresolved V genes account for under half, and no reason is known for the remainder. This sample is represented by approximately 60,000 clones; 93% of them were singletons. Of the sample, roughly 0.4% falls within the top ten clones. This specimen consisted of CD4+ T cells from peripheral blood mononuclear cells, obtained before pregnancy. The receptors were gathered from a female donor with multiple sclerosis, enrolled in a pregnancy study.

This sequence joins TRBV7-9 and TRBJ1-4; D is unclear. With 5 bases removed from V and 6 bases from J, the gap between germline ends came to 13 bases. The CDR3 consists of 14 residues. The germline CDR1 and CDR2 sequences are SEHNR and FQNEAQ (reference sequence). The CDR3 region is CASSRRGPDEKLFF. In nucleotides, the CDR3 is TGTGCCAGCAGCAGGAGAGGGCCCGATGAAAAACTGTTTTTT. Supplemented by reference TRBV7-9 and TRBJ1-4, the full variable domain reads DTGVSQNPRHKITKRGQNVTFRCDPISEHNRLYWYRQTLGQGPEFLTYFQNEAQLEKSRLLSDRFSAERPKGSFSTLEIQRTEQGDSAMYLCASSRRGPDEKLFFGSGTQLSVL.

This chain links TRBV19 with TRBJ1-1; possibly TRBD1 for D (5 bases). Trimming removed 8 bases from V and 5 bases from J, with 21 bases in between. Germline V lookup: CDR1 LNHDA, CDR2 SQIVND (reference sequence). The CDR3 spans 15 residues. The CDR3 sequence: CASRSVAGRRTEAFF. The CDR3, as DNA: TGTGCCAGTCGTTCGGTCGCAGGGCGTCGAACTGAAGCTTTCTTT.

This chain connects TRBV30 to TRBJ1-1; D possibly corresponds to TRBD1 (6 bases). CDR3 length equals 12 residues. Trimming took 0 bases from V and 9 from J, leaving 11 bases between them. Germline V gene lookup returns CDR1 GTSNPN and CDR2 SVGIG (reference sequence). Written as DNA, the CDR3 is TGTGCCTGGAGTGTGGGGGGGGGCCAAGCTTTCTTT. It encodes CAWSVGGGQAFF.

This sequence joins TRBV11-2 and TRBJ2-2, with 12 bases fitting TRBD2. The germline V gene has CDR1 SGHAT and CDR2 FQNNGV. This CDR3 is built from 16 residues. Trimming took 4 bases from V and 4 from J; bases not matched to a gene: 4. The DNA for the CDR3 is TGTGCCAGCAGCTATCCTAGCGGGAGGGCCACCGGGGAGCTGTTTTTT. It translates to CASSYPSGRATGELFF.

This clone has only one observation. The chain couples TRBV7-2 to TRBJ2-5; D is perhaps TRBD2 (6 bases). The CDR3 contains 14 residues. Germline V gene sequence: CDR1 SGHTA, CDR2 FQGNSA. V was cut by 3 bases and J by 5 bases, with 13 bases left in between. The CDR3: CASSLEGAMETQYF. The CDR3 region has the DNA TGTGCCAGCAGCTTGGAGGGAGCTATGGAGACCCAGTACTTC.

The V call is TRBV12-5, the J call TRBJ2-2, with D tentatively TRBD1 (6 bases). CDR1 and CDR2 from the germline V gene are LGHNT and FRNRAP. The V gene lost 5 bases and the J gene lost 2 bases, with 9 bases spanning the gap. The CDR3 runs to 14 residues. The CDR3 bases are TGTGCTAGTGGTCCGGGACACAACACCGGGGAGCTGTTTTTT. This encodes CASGPGHNTGELFF.

The J gene is TRBJ1-5, the V gene TRBV27; the match to TRBD1 covers 10 bases. The CDR3 covers 17 residues. Trimming removed 3 bases from V and 1 base from J; junction bases left unmatched: 6. Germline assignment: CDR1 MNHEY and CDR2 SMNVEV (reference sequence). The CDR3 sequence: CASSFLRTGGSNQPQHF. The DNA for the CDR3 is TGTGCCAGCAGTTTCCTTCGGACAGGGGGAAGCAATCAGCCCCAGCATTTT.

The gene calls are TRBV6-5 and TRBJ2-1; 11 bases line up with TRBD2. The junction had 2 bases not matched to a gene; V was cut back by 4 bases and J by 0 bases. The length of the CDR3 is 16 residues. Germline V gene data show CDR1 as MNHEY and CDR2 as SVGAGI. The CDR3 region has the DNA TGTGCCAGCAGTTTGACTAGCGGGATCTCCTACAATGAGCAGTTCTTC. Amino acid sequence: CASSLTSGISYNEQFF.

V gene TRBV9 combines with J gene TRBJ2-7; 7 bases agree with TRBD2. V shed 0 bases and J 5 bases; nucleotides not matched to a gene: 8. CDR3 length: 15 amino acids. The germline V gene has CDR1 SGDLS and CDR2 YYNGEE. Written as DNA, the CDR3 is TGTGCCAGCAGCGTAGGTGGGGGAGGGCCCCACGAGCAGTACTTC. Its translation: CASSVGGGGPHEQYF. The whole variable domain, filled in from reference TRBV9 and TRBJ2-7, reads DSGVTQTPKHLITATGQRVTLRCSPRSGDLSVYWYQQSLDQGLQFLIQYYNGEERAKGNILERFSAQQFPDLHSELNLSSLELGDSALYFCASSVGGGGPHEQYFGPGTRLTVT.

This clone was detected only once. V gene TRBV9 combines with J gene TRBJ2-7, with 9 nucleotides matching TRBD1. CDR1 SGDLS and CDR2 YYNGEE come from the germline V gene. This CDR3 has 15 amino acids. Trimming cost V 4 bases and J 3 bases; bases outside gene matches: 8. CDR3 sequence (DNA): TGTGCCAGCAGCAAAGCGGGACAGGGAATCTACGAGCAGTACTTC. It specifies CASSKAGQGIYEQYF.